This T cell receptor beta chain was observed in a study of shared clonotypes between healthy human individuals. The overall study: Donors consisted of a couple of women and a few men between 18 and 49. Findings and limits, study-wide: What naive subsets generally showed was a larger estimated richness than memory subsets showed. The genetic and exposure-history diversity represented was limited by few donors.

CD45RO negativity and positive selection for CCR7 defined naive CD8 cells, a population that excluded terminally differentiated effector memory CD45RA+ cells. This clone came up once. Its matching antigen is unknown. V was pared by 4 bases and J by 4 bases, with 14 bases between. The length of the CDR3 is 15 residues. Per germline, CDR1 ENHRY and CDR2 SYGVKD. Profiling relied on immunoSEQ multiplex PCR, and the TCRdb table lists in-frame clones only, not all of them. The sample lists around 1.9 million clones, about 92% occurring once. The sequenced sample was naive CD8+ T cells from PBMCs. The chain recombines TRBV10-3 with TRBJ1-5; TRBD1 is a possible D gene (6 bases). This clonotype originated in a young man in good health. Some clones in this sample may be carry-over from other donors' samples. The chain's CDR3 is CAISGAQGLNQPQHF. The CDR3 bases are TGTGCCATCAGTGGAGCCCAGGGGCTGAATCAGCCCCAGCATTTT.